Listed here are 20 T cell receptor beta chains from one sample, sequenced in a study of cytomegalovirus exposure and HLA in healthy donors. Primers included in the PCR were 60 Vbeta and 13 Jbeta primers. Repertoires were generated with immunoSEQ multiplex PCR, while TCRdb's copy carries only in-frame clones and drops some. Of 90,000 to 110,000 clones listed, around 78% are singletons. The sample comprised PBMCs. The source is a male donor in good health and CMV-seronegative.

The genes are TRBV9 and TRBJ1-2; 9 positions match TRBD1. Unmatched junction bases numbered 9, after V lost 3 bases and J lost 3 bases. The CDR3 sequence is 16 residues long. Germline assignment: CDR1 SGDLS and CDR2 YYNGEE. CDR3 nucleotide sequence: TGTGCCAGCAGCGGGGGACAGGGAGGGGCTTACTATGGCTACACCTTC. Its translation is CASSGGQGGAYYGYTF.

This chain joins TRBV5-1 and TRBJ2-7; 8 bases align to TRBD2. Per germline, CDR1 SGHRS and CDR2 YFSETQ. The CDR3 covers 16 residues. With 4 bases clipped from V and 2 bases from J, the junction kept 11 bases outside the gene matches. CDR3 protein: CASSHTMGAGAYEQYF. CDR3 DNA: TGCGCCAGCAGCCATACAATGGGAGCGGGAGCCTACGAGCAGTACTTC.

In its sample, this clone was seen once. The J gene is TRBJ1-5, the V gene TRBV19; D call uncertain. The CDR3 covers 15 residues. V was clipped by 7 bases and J by 0 bases, with 13 bases between them. CDR1 is LNHDA, CDR2 SQIVND, per germline (reference sequence). Here the CDR3 DNA reads TGTGCCAGTACCGAAGAGTGGTATAGCAATCAGCCCCAGCATTTT. Translated: CASTEEWYSNQPQHF.

The V gene is TRBV6-6, the J gene TRBJ2-3; D is unclear. Trimming left V 6 bases short and J 6 bases short, with 13 bases between. The CDR3 sequence is 13 residues long. The V gene's germline CDR1 is MNHNY and CDR2 SVGAGI (reference sequence). The DNA of the CDR3 is TGTGCCAGCAGCTACCTTGGCTGGGATACGCAGTATTTT. It codes for CASSYLGWDTQYF.

The genes are TRBV16 and TRBJ1-1, with D possibly being TRBD1 (6 bases). With 1 base removed from V and 6 bases from J, the gap between germline ends came to 12 bases. The CDR3 is 14 amino acids. The germline CDR1 and CDR2 sequences are KGHSY and FQNENV. The CDR3 nucleotides read TGTGCCAGCAGCCAATTCGGGGGGCCGGCTGAAGCTTTCTTT. Translation: CASSQFGGPAEAFF.

V usage is TRBV6-1 and J usage is TRBJ2-5, with 8 nucleotides matching TRBD2. The end of the DNA aligns better with TRBJ2-7, so the J call may be wrong. The V gene's germline CDR1 is MNHNS and CDR2 SASEGT. There are 15 residues in the CDR3. CDR3 coding DNA: TGTGCCAGCAGTGAATGGGCGGGACTAGGCAACGAGCAGTACTTC. As protein: CASSEWAGLGNEQYF.

This clone was found a few times. Additional DNA sequences in this sample encode the identical CDR3. The rearrangement links TRBV5-4 to TRBJ1-2; D possibly corresponds to TRBD1 (6 bases). CDR3 length: 14 amino acids. Germline lookup yields CDR1 SGHNT and CDR2 YYREEE (reference sequence). Trimming left V 1 base short and J 5 bases short, with 12 bases between. In DNA, the CDR3 is TGTGCCAGCAGCTTGCGGACAGCTCGTTATGGCTACACCTTC. This gives the protein CASSLRTARYGYTF.

The chain couples TRBV11-3 to TRBJ2-2; 12 bases agree with TRBD2. The CDR3 loop spans 15 amino acids. Per germline, CDR1 SGHNT and CDR2 YENEEA. The junction had 4 bases not matched to a gene; V was cut back by 5 bases and J by 6 bases. This CDR3 is CASSAGLAGSGELFF. The CDR3 DNA is TGTGCCAGCAGCGCTGGACTAGCGGGATCCGGGGAGCTGTTTTTT.

The rearrangement joins TRBV6-1 to TRBJ2-3; 9 nucleotides line up with TRBD2. Germline assignment: CDR1 MNHNS and CDR2 SASEGT. V dropped 0 bases and J dropped 4; count of bases not matched to a gene: 11. The length of the CDR3 is 18 residues. The CDR3 DNA is TGTGCCAGCAGTGAAGCTCGGAAAGGTAGCGGGAGATCAGATACGCAGTATTTT. Residues: CASSEARKGSGRSDTQYF.

The chain combines TRBV5-4 with TRBJ2-7; 7 bases are a match to TRBD1. V shed 2 bases, J shed 5 bases, and the junction held 4 bases outside the gene matches. The CDR3 loop spans 13 amino acids. Germline V gene data show CDR1 as SGHNT and CDR2 as YYREEE (reference sequence). CDR3 bases: TGTGCCAGCAGCTTAGGGGGCACAGACGAGCAGTACTTC. Its translation is CASSLGGTDEQYF.

This chain uses TRBV29-1 with TRBJ1-1, with D hard to call. Germline V gene sequence: CDR1 SQVTM, CDR2 ANQGSEA. The CDR3 runs to 11 residues. Between the trimmed V and J ends, which lost 5 bases and 1 base, there was a span of 5 bases. The CDR3 sequence is CSVRSNTEAFF. CDR3 coding DNA: TGCAGCGTTCGTTCGAACACTGAAGCTTTCTTT.

Points on this clone: A read error may account for a junction end that differs from germline. Additional DNA sequences in this sample encode the identical CDR3. This rearrangement joins TRBV6-4 to TRBJ1-1; the D gene is possibly TRBD1 (5 bases). Germline CDR1 is MRHNA and CDR2 is SNTAGT. CDR3 size: 14 residues. CDR3 nucleotides: TGTGCCAGCAGGCGGGACTTTTCGGACACTGAAGCTTTTTTT. The encoded protein is CASRRDFSDTEAFF.

The chain recombines TRBV10-3 with TRBJ2-1; D is perhaps TRBD1 (6 bases). The CDR3 extends over 15 amino acids. Germline values: CDR1 ENHRY, CDR2 SYGVKD. Trimming took 4 bases from V and 6 from J, leaving 16 bases between them. The CDR3 protein is CAISASQGGSNEQFF. In nucleotides, the CDR3 is TGTGCCATCAGTGCTTCACAGGGTGGTAGCAATGAGCAGTTCTTC.

The chain combines TRBV25-1 with TRBJ2-1; 14 bases are shared with TRBD2. The CDR3 covers 15 residues. CDR1 is MGHDK and CDR2 is SYGVNS in the germline V gene. V shed 8 bases, J shed 7 bases, and the junction held 7 bases outside the gene matches. The CDR3 DNA sequence: TGTGCCAGCTGTCCGGGACTAGCGGGAGTAAATGAGCAGTTCTTC. Encoded protein: CASCPGLAGVNEQFF.

This chain uses TRBV5-1 with TRBJ2-1; 10 bases fit TRBD2. CDR3 size: 17 residues. V lost 4 bases and J lost 2; bases outside the gene matches: 9. The germline V gene has CDR1 SGHRS and CDR2 YFSETQ. CDR3 nucleotide sequence: TGCGCCAGCAGCCCGACCAGCGGGAGGGCCGCCTACAATGAGCAGTTCTTC. Amino acid sequence: CASSPTSGRAAYNEQFF.

Many counts were recorded for this clone. This chain links TRBV7-8 with TRBJ2-7, with 11 bases matching TRBD1. CDR1 is SGHVS and CDR2 is FQNEAQ in the germline V gene. This CDR3 comprises 17 residues. The ends lost 4 bases at V and 1 base at J; junction bases unmatched: 9. Here the CDR3 reads CASSSQPGQGESYEQYF. In DNA, the CDR3 is TGTGCCAGCAGCTCACAACCGGGACAGGGGGAGTCCTACGAGCAGTACTTC.

The chain recombines TRBV11-2 with TRBJ2-7, with D perhaps matching TRBD2 (6 bases). CDR1 SGHAT and CDR2 FQNNGV come from the germline V gene. V was trimmed by 5 bases and J by 0 bases, leaving 20 bases between them. CDR3 length: 17 residues. CDR3: CASSQAGRTAFSYEQYF. The CDR3 DNA sequence: TGTGCCAGCAGCCAAGCGGGCCGAACAGCATTCTCCTACGAGCAGTACTTC.

This clone was seen just once. This rearrangement joins TRBV21-1 to TRBJ2-3; TRBD1 was called by the table and not checked on the DNA. TRBV21-1 is noted as a pseudogene. The CDR3 is made up of 15 amino acids. For the CDR3, the DNA is TGTGCCAGCAGCATACACCATCCTAGCACAGATACGCAGTATTTT. Its translation: CASSIHHPSTDTQYF.

This chain joins TRBV19 and TRBJ2-7, with D possibly being TRBD1 (6 bases). This CDR3 contains 15 residues. Germline V gene sequence: CDR1 LNHDA, CDR2 SQIVND (reference sequence). Trimming took 6 bases from V and 3 from J, leaving 18 bases between them. Written as DNA, the CDR3 is TGTGCCAGTAGACCCAAGGGCGGACAGCACTACGAGCAGTACTTC. It yields the protein CASRPKGGQHYEQYF. The full variable domain, rest sourced from reference TRBV19 and TRBJ2-7, is DGGITQSPKYLFRKEGQNVTLSCEQNLNHDAMYWYRQDPGQGLRLIYYSQIVNDFQKGDIAEGYSVSREKKESFPLTVTSAQKNPTAFYLCASRPKGGQHYEQYFGPGTRLTVT.

The chain joins TRBV7-3 to TRBJ2-1, with 14 bases fitting TRBD2. With 5 bases clipped from V and 9 bases from J, the junction kept 3 bases outside the gene matches. The V gene's germline CDR1 is SGHTA and CDR2 FQGTGA. The CDR3 extends over 14 amino acids. The CDR3: CASSQGLAGGEQFF. CDR3 DNA sequence: TGTGCCAGCAGCCAAGGACTAGCGGGAGGTGAGCAGTTCTTC.